This is a list of T cell receptor beta chains from one sample in a study of vaccination and CD4 T cells after COVID-19. In TCRdb, the PCR reads were re-called with MiXCR into one record per CDR3 protein. Of tens of thousands of distinct CDR3 sequences in the sample, under 75% were seen once. These receptors have no known antigen. Sequenced input: CD4+ T cells from blood, cultured in vitro. These receptors were taken from a human donor who had recovered from COVID-19. Both conserved end residues are trimmed from each CDR3. Fields, in order: V gene, CDR3 protein.

V gene: TRBV27; CDR3 protein: ASRWGGGRKLF
V gene: TRBV18; CDR3 protein: ASSPRGRDRYGYT
V gene: TRBV6-2/TRBV6-3; CDR3 protein: ASSFVQVGTEAF
V gene: TRBV28; CDR3 protein: ASSLLPGQNTEAF
V gene: TRBV5-5; CDR3 protein: ASSPPTVAGDQPQH
V gene: TRBV6-1; CDR3 protein: ASSRGIATEAF
V gene: TRBV30; CDR3 protein: AWSIRTGGGTEAF
V gene: TRBV7-2; CDR3 protein: ASSRQGTEQY
V gene: TRBV18; CDR3 protein: ASSPLSGDRAYGYT
V gene: TRBV11-3; CDR3 protein: ASSRGLAVQETQY
V gene: TRBV20-1; CDR3 protein: SALGRGLEQY
V gene: TRBV19; CDR3 protein: ASSLELMTGLNTEAF
V gene: TRBV7-2; CDR3 protein: ASSPQPNTGELF
V gene: TRBV6-1; CDR3 protein: ASSGTSGPYEQY
V gene: TRBV2; CDR3 protein: ASSPRGRSRGF
V gene: TRBV20-1; CDR3 protein: SANRGQGRLTGELF
V gene: TRBV15; CDR3 protein: ATSRDGGVPHGYT
V gene: TRBV15; CDR3 protein: ATSRLPPQSAGEKLF
V gene: TRBV7-2; CDR3 protein: ASSWTGDYGYT
V gene: TRBV7-9; CDR3 protein: ASSGGGIPLGRYT
V gene: TRBV6-1; CDR3 protein: ASKTGPQYEQY
V gene: TRBV9; CDR3 protein: ASSRDGQGGYGYT
V gene: TRBV19; CDR3 protein: ASSIMGQGTGELF
V gene: TRBV7-2; CDR3 protein: ASSLVGSGSGNTIY
V gene: TRBV12-3/TRBV12-4; CDR3 protein: ASRAPTRDLYNEQF
V gene: TRBV12-3/TRBV12-4; CDR3 protein: ASYNYGTGDHGYT
V gene: TRBV6-2/TRBV6-3; CDR3 protein: ASSYTTGLPKSTDTQY
V gene: TRBV20-1; CDR3 protein: SAPPDLRINLDNEQF
V gene: TRBV19; CDR3 protein: ASSMGLTDTQY
V gene: TRBV6-5; CDR3 protein: ASSYSHGPQFYQY
V gene: TRBV28; CDR3 protein: ASRKQGIHGYT
V gene: TRBV11-2; CDR3 protein: ASSLSRGQYIQY
V gene: TRBV21-1; CDR3 protein: ASSKAVAAPSDRGSANTGELF
V gene: TRBV27; CDR3 protein: ASSPGPGSSREAF
V gene: TRBV30; CDR3 protein: AWSFSGGTDTQY
V gene: TRBV5-4; CDR3 protein: ASILRGQGTPMSNQPQH
V gene: TRBV5-1; CDR3 protein: ASSLAYRGENEKLF
V gene: TRBV7-9; CDR3 protein: ASSSWGTGINYGYT
V gene: TRBV20-1; CDR3 protein: SARKGSGANVLT
V gene: TRBV20-1; CDR3 protein: SVGLDTDTQY
V gene: TRBV7-2; CDR3 protein: ASSHFSGRGKETQY